This is a list of T cell receptor beta chains from one sample in a study of blood T cell repertoires in COVID-19. Assay: immunoSEQ multiplex PCR; the TCRdb copy retains only in-frame clones and omits some. Of some 170,000 clones in the sample, around 81% were seen once. Sequences were obtained from PBMCs or T cells enriched from blood (not recorded which). The receptors shown here come from a man between 40 and 49 years old who had recovered from COVID-19. Each CDR3 is given with its conserved first and last residue. The D gene is left open where the match is weak. Rows give clone size only sometimes, using once, few, many, or a class for an expanded clone.

j_call: TRBJ1-5; clone_size: .; v_call: TRBV18; d_call: .; cdr3_nt: TGTGCCAGCTCACCCTCCACGGGGAATCAGCCCCAGCATTTT; cdr3_aa: CASSPSTGNQPQHF
j_call: TRBJ1-1; clone_size: .; v_call: TRBV7-9; d_call: .; cdr3_nt: TGTGCCAGCAGCTTAAGCGTTAACACTGAAGCTTTCTTT; cdr3_aa: CASSLSVNTEAFF
j_call: TRBJ2-7; clone_size: once; v_call: TRBV18; d_call: .; cdr3_nt: TGTGCCAGCTCACTGCTGACGGGGACCTACGAGCAGTACTTC; cdr3_aa: CASSLLTGTYEQYF
j_call: TRBJ2-3; clone_size: .; v_call: TRBV6-6; d_call: TRBD1; cdr3_nt: TGTGCCAGCAGTCCCCAACAGGGGCAGGCAGATACGCAGTATTTT; cdr3_aa: CASSPQQGQADTQYF
j_call: TRBJ1-1; clone_size: few; v_call: TRBV5-1; d_call: .; cdr3_nt: TGCGCCAGCCGCGTTTGGCAGGAGGTCACTGAAGCTTTCTTT; cdr3_aa: CASRVWQEVTEAFF
j_call: TRBJ1-1; clone_size: .; v_call: TRBV5-1; d_call: .; cdr3_nt: TGCGCCAGCAGCCAAAACACTGAAGCTTTCTTT; cdr3_aa: CASSQNTEAFF
j_call: TRBJ2-2; clone_size: .; v_call: TRBV6-5; d_call: TRBD1; cdr3_nt: TGTGCCAGCAGTTACTCCGGGCAGGGGGACACCGGGGAGCTGTTTTTT; cdr3_aa: CASSYSGQGDTGELFF
j_call: TRBJ2-7; clone_size: few; v_call: TRBV7-3; d_call: TRBD1; cdr3_nt: TGTGCCAGCAGCCCCGGGACAGGGACCTACGAGCAGTACTTC; cdr3_aa: CASSPGTGTYEQYF
j_call: TRBJ2-5; clone_size: .; v_call: TRBV6-5; d_call: TRBD1; cdr3_nt: TGTGCCAGCAGCCGCGCAGGGGGCCTCCAAGAGACCCAGTACTTC; cdr3_aa: CASSRAGGLQETQYF
j_call: TRBJ2-2; clone_size: .; v_call: TRBV10-2; d_call: TRBD2; cdr3_nt: TGCGCCAGCAGTGGACCGGGGACTAGCGGGGAAATTCTGGCCGGGGAGCTGTTTTTT; cdr3_aa: CASSGPGTSGEILAGELFF
j_call: TRBJ2-2; clone_size: .; v_call: TRBV4-1; d_call: .; cdr3_nt: TGCGCCAGCACTAGGACTGAGAACACCGGGGAGCTGTTTTTT; cdr3_aa: CASTRTENTGELFF
j_call: TRBJ1-1; clone_size: .; v_call: TRBV7-3; d_call: .; cdr3_nt: TGTGCCAGCAGCTTGGCAGGCCCCCGCGAAGAGGCTTTCTTT; cdr3_aa: CASSLAGPREEAFF
j_call: TRBJ1-5; clone_size: .; v_call: TRBV19; d_call: TRBD1; cdr3_nt: TGTGCCAGTAGTCTTTGGACAGGGCTTAATCAGCCCCAGCATTTT; cdr3_aa: CASSLWTGLNQPQHF
j_call: TRBJ1-5; clone_size: .; v_call: TRBV6-2/TRBV6-3; d_call: TRBD1; cdr3_nt: TGTGCCAGCAGTTACCGGGACAGGGCGTCAGCCCAGCATTTT; cdr3_aa: CASSYRDRASAQHF
j_call: TRBJ1-3; clone_size: .; v_call: TRBV5-5; d_call: .; cdr3_nt: TGTGCCAGCAGCTGGCAGGCGACCTCTGGAAACACCATATATTTT; cdr3_aa: CASSWQATSGNTIYF
j_call: TRBJ2-3; clone_size: few; v_call: TRBV7-8; d_call: .; cdr3_nt: TGTGCCAGCAGCTTAATCCCTAGCACAGATACGCAGTATTTT; cdr3_aa: CASSLIPSTDTQYF
j_call: TRBJ1-5; clone_size: .; v_call: TRBV3-1/TRBV3-2; d_call: .; cdr3_nt: TGTGCCAGCAGCCAACAGAATCAGCCCCAGCATTTT; cdr3_aa: CASSQQNQPQHF
j_call: TRBJ1-1; clone_size: .; v_call: TRBV5-1; d_call: .; cdr3_nt: TGCGCCAGCAGCACTGGTAGGGGGAACACTGAAGCTTTCTTT; cdr3_aa: CASSTGRGNTEAFF
j_call: TRBJ1-2; clone_size: .; v_call: TRBV7-2; d_call: .; cdr3_nt: TGTGCCAGCAGCCCTCGTGGAGGGATGGGTGGCTACACCTTC; cdr3_aa: CASSPRGGMGGYTF
j_call: TRBJ2-4; clone_size: .; v_call: TRBV2; d_call: .; cdr3_nt: TGTGCCAGCGGCTCCGCCCGGAGAGAGAACATTCAGTACTTC; cdr3_aa: CASGSARRENIQYF
j_call: TRBJ1-2; clone_size: .; v_call: TRBV6-4; d_call: TRBD1; cdr3_nt: TGTGCCAGCTTCTACGAGGGGGCACTATGTGGCTACACCTTC; cdr3_aa: CASFYEGALCGYTF
j_call: TRBJ2-1; clone_size: .; v_call: TRBV2; d_call: TRBD2; cdr3_nt: TGTGCCAGCTGTCGGGAGGCTGGTGAGCAGTTCTTC; cdr3_aa: CASCREAGEQFF
j_call: TRBJ2-2; clone_size: .; v_call: TRBV11-3; d_call: TRBD1; cdr3_nt: TGTGCCAGCGGACAGGGTACCGGGGAGCTGTTTTTT; cdr3_aa: CASGQGTGELFF
j_call: TRBJ1-2; clone_size: .; v_call: TRBV11-3; d_call: .; cdr3_nt: TGTGCCAGCACTCCAGTGGGGGCCACTTTTATACAACTACCTTCATATGGCTACACCTTC; cdr3_aa: CASTPVGATFIQLPSYGYTF
j_call: TRBJ2-1; clone_size: .; v_call: TRBV18; d_call: TRBD2; cdr3_nt: TGTGCCAGCTCACCGGTTGGGGGCAGCGGGGGGGCCAGAAATGAGCAGTTCTTC; cdr3_aa: CASSPVGGSGGARNEQFF
j_call: TRBJ1-1; clone_size: .; v_call: TRBV2; d_call: .; cdr3_nt: TGTGCCAGAACACAGGGCAACACTGAAGCTTTCTTT; cdr3_aa: CARTQGNTEAFF
j_call: TRBJ2-1; clone_size: .; v_call: TRBV24-1; d_call: TRBD1; cdr3_nt: TGTGCCACCAGTGATACGGGACAGACCTACAATGAGCAGTTCTTC; cdr3_aa: CATSDTGQTYNEQFF
j_call: TRBJ1-1; clone_size: .; v_call: TRBV2; d_call: TRBD1; cdr3_nt: TGTGCCAGCAGTCCAGCCGGGACAGGGGTATCTTTCTTT; cdr3_aa: CASSPAGTGVSFF
j_call: TRBJ1-6; clone_size: once; v_call: TRBV2; d_call: .; cdr3_nt: TGTGCCTACCGGGTCTCCTATAATTCACCCCTCCACTTT; cdr3_aa: CAYRVSYNSPLHF
j_call: TRBJ1-3; clone_size: .; v_call: TRBV7-6; d_call: TRBD1; cdr3_nt: TGTGCCAGCAGCTTGGACTACAGGGGGCCTGGAAACACCATATATTTT; cdr3_aa: CASSLDYRGPGNTIYF
j_call: TRBJ1-2; clone_size: .; v_call: TRBV9; d_call: .; cdr3_nt: TGTGCCAGCAGCCCCCGGACAGAGCATGGCTACACCTTC; cdr3_aa: CASSPRTEHGYTF
j_call: TRBJ2-5; clone_size: .; v_call: TRBV2; d_call: TRBD2; cdr3_nt: TGTGCCAGCACGGGGGGAAATTCTGTTCAAGAGACCCAGTACTTC; cdr3_aa: CASTGGNSVQETQYF
j_call: TRBJ2-2; clone_size: .; v_call: TRBV5-1; d_call: TRBD1; cdr3_nt: TGCGCCAGCACCGCGATAGGGGGCGATGCCGGGGAGCTGTTTTTT; cdr3_aa: CASTAIGGDAGELFF
j_call: TRBJ2-2; clone_size: once; v_call: TRBV10-3; d_call: .; cdr3_nt: TGTGCCATCAGTGGGAGGACGAATTCGAACACCGGGGAGCTGTTTTTT; cdr3_aa: CAISGRTNSNTGELFF
j_call: TRBJ1-2; clone_size: .; v_call: TRBV6-5; d_call: TRBD1; cdr3_nt: TGTGCCAGCAGTTACGGCCGGACAGGCTATGGCTACACCTTC; cdr3_aa: CASSYGRTGYGYTF
j_call: TRBJ1-6; clone_size: .; v_call: TRBV9; d_call: TRBD1; cdr3_nt: TGTGCCAGCAGCGTAGAGGGGGCCGATAATTCACCCCTCCACTTT; cdr3_aa: CASSVEGADNSPLHF
j_call: TRBJ1-2; clone_size: .; v_call: TRBV5-1; d_call: .; cdr3_nt: TGCGCCAGCAGCTTCGGGGGGGCTAACTATGGCTACACCTTC; cdr3_aa: CASSFGGANYGYTF
j_call: TRBJ2-7; clone_size: .; v_call: TRBV10-3; d_call: .; cdr3_nt: TGTGCCACCAACACGGGACAAAACAGCTACGAGCAGTACTTC; cdr3_aa: CATNTGQNSYEQYF
j_call: TRBJ2-1; clone_size: .; v_call: TRBV5-3; d_call: TRBD2; cdr3_nt: TGTGCCAGAAGCTTCCCTCCACGGTGGGAGCGGGGGGGCCTAAATGAGCAGTTCTTC; cdr3_aa: CARSFPPRWERGGLNEQFF
j_call: TRBJ2-5; clone_size: .; v_call: TRBV6-6; d_call: TRBD2; cdr3_nt: TGTGCCAGCAGTCGAGGACTAGCGGGGGGGCAAGAGACCCAGTACTTC; cdr3_aa: CASSRGLAGGQETQYF
j_call: TRBJ2-5; clone_size: .; v_call: TRBV3-1/TRBV3-2; d_call: TRBD1; cdr3_nt: TGTGCCAGCAGCCAACTACAGGGGGAGACCCAGTACTTC; cdr3_aa: CASSQLQGETQYF
j_call: TRBJ1-1; clone_size: .; v_call: TRBV2; d_call: .; cdr3_nt: TGTGCCAGCAGTGAGGGGAGTTACAACACTGAAGCTTTCTTT; cdr3_aa: CASSEGSYNTEAFF
j_call: TRBJ2-1; clone_size: .; v_call: TRBV2; d_call: TRBD2; cdr3_nt: TGTGCCAGCAGTGGTGCTAGCGGGGGTCCCAGTGAGCAGTTCTTC; cdr3_aa: CASSGASGGPSEQFF
j_call: TRBJ2-5; clone_size: .; v_call: TRBV3-1/TRBV3-2; d_call: .; cdr3_nt: TGTGCCAGCAGCCAACCAAAACAAGAGACCCAGTACTTC; cdr3_aa: CASSQPKQETQYF
j_call: TRBJ2-7; clone_size: once; v_call: TRBV13; d_call: .; cdr3_nt: TGTGCCAGCAGCTCGGGGGGCCACGGCGAGCAGTACTTC; cdr3_aa: CASSSGGHGEQYF
j_call: TRBJ1-1; clone_size: .; v_call: TRBV5-1; d_call: .; cdr3_nt: TGCGCCAGCGGAGTAACAGGGAGAGGGGCGAACACTGAAGCTTTCTTT; cdr3_aa: CASGVTGRGANTEAFF
j_call: TRBJ2-7; clone_size: .; v_call: TRBV19; d_call: .; cdr3_nt: TGTGCCAGTAGTGGTCAGGGCCCCGGTTCCTACGAGCAGTACTTC; cdr3_aa: CASSGQGPGSYEQYF
j_call: TRBJ2-2; clone_size: .; v_call: TRBV2; d_call: .; cdr3_nt: TGTGCCAGCAGTCGTGACGGGGGGCGTAACACCGGGGAGCTGTTTTTT; cdr3_aa: CASSRDGGRNTGELFF
j_call: TRBJ1-4; clone_size: .; v_call: TRBV9; d_call: .; cdr3_nt: TGTGCCAGCAGCGTAGCAGCATCCCCCCGGGAACTGTTTTTT; cdr3_aa: CASSVAASPRELFF
j_call: TRBJ1-3; clone_size: .; v_call: TRBV5-5; d_call: .; cdr3_nt: TGTGCCAGCAGCTTAGGCTGGGCCGGTTGGACAACTGGAAACACCATATATTTT; cdr3_aa: CASSLGWAGWTTGNTIYF
j_call: TRBJ1-6; clone_size: .; v_call: TRBV6-6; d_call: .; cdr3_nt: TGTGCCAGCAGACAGGGTCGTGGTTCACCCCTCCACTTT; cdr3_aa: CASRQGRGSPLHF
j_call: TRBJ1-2; clone_size: .; v_call: TRBV30; d_call: .; cdr3_nt: TGTGCCTGGAGTGCCTACTATGGCTACACCTTC; cdr3_aa: CAWSAYYGYTF
j_call: TRBJ2-5; clone_size: once; v_call: TRBV7-3; d_call: TRBD2; cdr3_nt: TGTGCCAGCAGCTTATCGGGGGGAGGAGGCAGGGATATCGAGACCCAGTACTTC; cdr3_aa: CASSLSGGGGRDIETQYF
j_call: TRBJ2-5; clone_size: .; v_call: TRBV1; d_call: .; cdr3_nt: TGCACCAGCAGCCAAGAGACTAGCTGGTGGACCCAGTACTTC; cdr3_aa: CTSSQETSWWTQYF
j_call: TRBJ2-5; clone_size: .; v_call: TRBV3-1/TRBV3-2; d_call: .; cdr3_nt: TGTGCCAGCAGCCAAGGAGCCGAGACCCAGTACTTC; cdr3_aa: CASSQGAETQYF
j_call: TRBJ2-7; clone_size: .; v_call: TRBV2; d_call: TRBD2; cdr3_nt: TGTGCCAGCAGGATTATAGCGGGGGCCTCCGCCGAGCAGTACTTC; cdr3_aa: CASRIIAGASAEQYF
j_call: TRBJ1-6; clone_size: .; v_call: TRBV19; d_call: .; cdr3_nt: TGTGCCAGTCGTGACACCCCGCATTCACCCCTCCACTTT; cdr3_aa: CASRDTPHSPLHF